Presented here are 22 T cell receptor beta chains from one specimen sequenced in a study of cytomegalovirus exposure and HLA in healthy donors. Clones were read by immunoSEQ multiplex PCR, and TCRdb kept only the in-frame ones, dropping some. The data hold 55,000 to 65,000 clones, with roughly 94% observed a single time. Material for sequencing was PBMCs. Receptors originate from a woman aged 18-29 years in good health and CMV-seropositive.

This chain uses TRBV30 with TRBJ2-7; no clear D gene. The CDR3 spans 12 residues. Germline CDR1 and CDR2: GTSNPN and SVGIG (reference sequence). The V gene lost 2 bases and the J gene lost 4 bases, with 9 bases spanning the gap. The CDR3 is CAWSRLSYEQYF. The DNA of the CDR3 is TGTGCCTGGAGTCGACTGTCGTACGAGCAGTACTTC.

The chain employs TRBV11-1 and TRBJ2-5; 10 bases map to TRBD2. Germline V gene sequence: CDR1 SGHAT, CDR2 FQDESV (reference sequence). The CDR3 is made up of 16 amino acids. V lost 5 bases and J lost 5; bases outside the gene matches: 11. Here the CDR3 reads CASSASGRDGGETQYF. The DNA for the CDR3 is TGTGCCAGCAGCGCAAGCGGGAGGGACGGGGGCGAGACCCAGTACTTC. The complete variable domain, with remaining parts taken from reference TRBV11-1 and TRBJ2-5, reads EAEVAQSPRYKITEKSQAVAFWCDPISGHATLYWYRQILGQGPELLVQFQDESVVDDSQLPKDRFSAERLKGVDSTLKIQPAELGDSAMYLCASSASGRDGGETQYFGPGTRLLVL.

The chain employs TRBV7-3 and TRBJ1-6; a weak D match, TRBD1 (5 bases). V lost 5 bases and J lost 14, with 16 bases in between. There are 13 residues in the CDR3. From germline, CDR1 is SGHTA and CDR2 FQGTGA. CDR3 sequence (DNA): TGTGCCAGCAGCGGGGGGTCTAAAGCGGCCCTCCACTTT. This encodes CASSGGSKAALHF.

This rearrangement joins TRBV6-5 to TRBJ1-5; TRBD1 agrees at 7 bases. The V segment lost 0 bases and the J segment 5 bases; nucleotides outside the gene matches: 4. The CDR3 has 15 residues. Germline loops: CDR1 MNHEY, CDR2 SVGAGI. The chain's CDR3 is CASSYSGQPHQPQHF. In nucleotides, the CDR3 is TGTGCCAGCAGTTACTCGGGACAGCCGCATCAGCCCCAGCATTTT.

A few counts support this clone. The chain uses TRBV27 and TRBJ2-7; D is unclear. The germline V gene has CDR1 MNHEY and CDR2 SMNVEV (reference sequence). The CDR3 is 13 residues long. V was trimmed by 8 bases and J by 3 bases, leaving 14 bases between them. CDR3 sequence: CASRSPQSYEQYF. The CDR3 bases are TGTGCCAGCCGGAGCCCCCAGAGCTACGAGCAGTACTTC.

The rearrangement uses TRBV10-3 and TRBJ1-2; 10 bases match TRBD1. There are 18 residues in the CDR3. CDR1 and CDR2 from the germline V gene are ENHRY and SYGVKD. V shed 0 bases and J 6 bases; nucleotides not matched to a gene: 13. DNA for the CDR3: TGTGCCATCAGTGAGTCGACTATAGGACAGGGGGGAAGGAATGGCTACACCTTC. Its protein is CAISESTIGQGGRNGYTF.

V usage is TRBV7-2 and J usage is TRBJ2-4; TRBD1 aligns across 7 bases. The ends lost 6 bases at V and 1 base at J; junction bases unmatched: 6. The CDR3 has 15 residues. Germline CDR1 is SGHTA and CDR2 is FQGNSA. This CDR3 is CASRPRGFAKNIQYF. The CDR3, as DNA: TGTGCCAGCAGGCCCAGGGGGTTTGCCAAAAACATTCAGTACTTC.

The chain's CDR3 is CATSISSGGANEQFF. The CDR3 nucleotides are TGTGCCACCAGCATTTCTAGCGGGGGGGCGAATGAGCAGTTCTTC. The chain combines TRBV15 with TRBJ2-1; TRBD2 matches at 12 bases. Germline V gene lookup returns CDR1 LNHNV and CDR2 YYDKDF (reference sequence). This CDR3 region has 15 residues. The V segment lost 4 bases and the J segment 7 bases; nucleotides outside the gene matches: 5. Drawing the rest from reference TRBV15 and TRBJ2-1, the complete variable domain is DAMVIQNPRYQVTQFGKPVTLSCSQTLNHNVMYWYQQKSSQAPKLLFHYYDKDFNNEADTPDNFQSRRPNTSFCFLDIRSPGLGDTAMYLCATSISSGGANEQFFGPGTRLTVL.

The chain carries TRBV27 and TRBJ2-1; D not certain. There are 12 residues in the CDR3. Germline V gives CDR1 MNHEY, CDR2 SMNVEV (reference sequence). V lost 5 bases, J lost 4 bases, and 6 bases lay in between. CDR3 loop: CASSRAYNEQFF. In nucleotides, the CDR3 is TGTGCCAGCAGTCGCGCGTACAATGAGCAGTTCTTC.

V gene TRBV6-1 combines with J gene TRBJ1-1; TRBD1 might be the D (6 bases). Germline-derived CDR1 and CDR2 are MNHNS and SASEGT. This CDR3 has 14 amino acids. V was trimmed by 6 bases and J by 6 bases, leaving 17 bases between them. The CDR3 nucleotides are TGTGCCAGCAGCTTGGGGGGGCTCCGGGCTGAAGCTTTCTTT. Protein: CASSLGGLRAEAFF.

The chain couples TRBV6-6 to TRBJ1-1, with a weak D call TRBD1 (5 bases). CDR3 length: 14 residues. The germline V gene has CDR1 MNHNY and CDR2 SVGAGI (reference sequence). Between the trimmed V and J ends, which lost 2 bases and 1 base, there was a span of 8 bases. The CDR3 sequence is CASSYGHPNTEAFF. The CDR3 nucleotides are TGTGCCAGCAGTTACGGACACCCGAACACTGAAGCTTTCTTT.

The V call is TRBV27, the J call TRBJ2-1, with D possibly matching TRBD2 (7 bases). Germline CDR1 is MNHEY and CDR2 is SMNVEV (reference sequence). V lost 4 bases and J lost 7, with 20 bases in between. This CDR3 contains 16 residues. The CDR3 reads CASSSSSRGAGNEQFF. The CDR3 coding sequence is TGTGCCAGCAGTTCCTCATCTCGGGGGGCTGGGAATGAGCAGTTCTTC.

V is TRBV7-3 and J is TRBJ1-2; 8 bases fit TRBD1. The CDR3 is 15 residues long. Per germline, CDR1 SGHTA and CDR2 FQGTGA. With 0 bases clipped from V and 6 bases from J, the junction kept 6 bases outside the gene matches. The CDR3 DNA follows: TGTGCCAGCAGCTTAACCAAAGACAGGGGAGATGGCTACACCTTC. Residues: CASSLTKDRGDGYTF.

The chain has TRBV9 and TRBJ1-2; no firm D call. V was clipped by 5 bases and J by 0 bases, with 11 bases between them. The CDR3 is 14 amino acids. Looked up from germline, CDR1 is SGDLS and CDR2 is YYNGEE. DNA for the CDR3: TGTGCCAGCAGGTCAGTGGGAGCTAACTATGGCTACACCTTC. It translates to CASRSVGANYGYTF.

In its sample, this clone was seen once. This chain links TRBV11-2 with TRBJ2-7; the match to TRBD2 covers 13 bases. V shed 2 bases, J shed 3 bases, and the junction held 4 bases outside the gene matches. The CDR3 has 16 residues. Germline assignment: CDR1 SGHAT and CDR2 FQNNGV. This chain's CDR3 is CASSLRGTSGNYEQYF. The CDR3 coding sequence is TGTGCCAGCAGCTTAAGGGGGACTAGCGGGAACTACGAGCAGTACTTC.

This clone was counted between two and nine times. The chain uses TRBV28 and TRBJ1-2, with D maybe TRBD1 (6 bases). The germline V gene encodes CDR1 MDHEN and CDR2 SYDVKM. This CDR3 comprises 14 residues. V dropped 8 bases and J dropped 2 bases, with 15 bases sitting between them. CDR3 coding DNA: TGTGCCAGCGTGACAGGAACATTAAACTATGGCTACACCTTC. It codes for CASVTGTLNYGYTF.

The chain joins TRBV6-6 to TRBJ2-7, with 8 bases identical to TRBD1. Germline CDR1 reads MNHNY; CDR2 reads SVGAGI (reference sequence). The V gene end was trimmed by 1 base and the J gene end by 5 bases; junction bases not matched to a gene: 4. The CDR3 covers 14 residues. The CDR3 is CASSYLDRVHEQYF. The CDR3 coding sequence is TGTGCCAGCAGTTACTTGGACAGGGTCCACGAGCAGTACTTC.

This clone appeared many times. The CDR3 bases are TGCAGCGTTGGGACTACAGGGGGGGGTGGCTACACCTTC. Translated, it gives CSVGTTGGGGYTF. J is TRBJ1-2 and V is TRBV29-1; TRBD1 matches at 8 bases. With 4 bases clipped from V and 7 bases from J, the junction kept 8 bases outside the gene matches. CDR1 is SQVTM, CDR2 ANQGSEA, per germline. The CDR3 is made up of 13 amino acids.

This clone was seen just once. The V and J genes are TRBV7-9 and TRBJ2-1; tentatively, D is TRBD2 (6 bases). V gave up 4 bases and J gave up 4 bases, with 17 bases separating them. In germline, CDR1 is SEHNR, CDR2 FQNEAQ (reference sequence). The CDR3 has 16 residues. As DNA, the CDR3 is TGTGCCAGCAGCTCGCCGCGGGGCAGGTCTTACAATGAGCAGTTCTTC. Its translation: CASSSPRGRSYNEQFF.

A note on this clone: At the DNA level, this CDR3 is encoded by other sequences in the same sample as well. The rearrangement joins TRBV28 to TRBJ2-1; maybe TRBD1 (5 bases). V shed 2 bases and J shed 7 bases, with 6 bases lying between them. The CDR3 is made up of 12 amino acids. From germline, CDR1 is MDHEN and CDR2 SYDVKM. The CDR3 is CASSLRGNEQFF. In DNA form, the CDR3 reads TGTGCCAGCAGTTTAAGGGGAAATGAGCAGTTCTTC.

CDR3 protein: CASSVPFYEQYF. DNA of the CDR3: TGTGCCAGCAGCGTCCCATTCTACGAGCAGTACTTC. The rearrangement joins TRBV9 to TRBJ2-7; no definite D call. Germline CDR1 is SGDLS and CDR2 is YYNGEE. V lost 2 bases and J 3 bases, leaving 6 bases between the germline ends. The CDR3 is 12 amino acids.

This chain joins TRBV4-2 and TRBJ2-2; 9 bases line up with TRBD1. V shed 4 bases, J shed 4 bases, and the junction held 4 bases outside the gene matches. The CDR3 is 15 amino acids. The germline CDR1 and CDR2 sequences are LGHNA and YNFKEQ. This CDR3 reads CASSRSTGGTGELFF. In nucleotides, the CDR3 is TGTGCCAGCAGCCGTTCGACAGGGGGCACCGGGGAGCTGTTTTTT.